The entry below describes one TCR beta chain. Its specificity is unknown. The source of the sample is a study of T cell responses to AZD1222 COVID-19 vaccine. The overall study: Doses given second, at about 4 or about 12 weeks, were pooled. Study-level points and caveats: Possibly, clonal diversity was underestimated; donors were largely white British and included more females. After two AZD1222 doses, spike-specific TCR breadth and depth rose versus day 0.

Between the trimmed V and J ends, which lost 4 bases and 3 bases, there was a span of 11 bases. This CDR3 is 13 amino acids long. Germline CDR1 is SGHKS and CDR2 is YYEKEE (reference sequence). Sequencing used immunoSEQ multiplex PCR; TCRdb keeps in-frame clones, though not all of them. Here the sample spans 150,000 or so clones, over 85% being singletons. This clonotype originated in an adult in good health. This chain uses TRBV5-5 with TRBJ2-7, with D perhaps being TRBD1 or TRBD2 (5 bases each). The sample was peripheral blood, taken on day 0 of AZD1222 vaccination. Here the CDR3 DNA reads TGTGCCAGCAGCAGTGGGGACGTCTACGAGCAGTACTTC. Translating it yields CASSSGDVYEQYF.